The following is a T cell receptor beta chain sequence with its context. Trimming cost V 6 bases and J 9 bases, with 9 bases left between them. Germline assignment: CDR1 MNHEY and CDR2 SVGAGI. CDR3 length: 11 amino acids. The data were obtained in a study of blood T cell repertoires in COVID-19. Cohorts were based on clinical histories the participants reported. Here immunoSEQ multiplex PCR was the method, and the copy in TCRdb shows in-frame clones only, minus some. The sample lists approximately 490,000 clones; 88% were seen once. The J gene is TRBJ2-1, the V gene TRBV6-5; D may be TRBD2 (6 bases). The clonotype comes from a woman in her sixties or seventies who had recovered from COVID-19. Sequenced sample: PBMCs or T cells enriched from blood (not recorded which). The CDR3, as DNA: TGTGCCAGCAGCCACGGGGGTGAGCAGTTCTTC. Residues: CASSHGGEQFF.